What follows are 32 T cell receptor beta chains derived from one specimen sequenced in a study of response to subunit inactivated influenza vaccine. TCRdb passed the RT-PCR reads through MiXCR, listing each CDR3 protein once. The sample records hundreds of thousands of distinct CDR3 sequences, around a sixth being singletons. Sequences were derived from PBMCs from blood, sampled about 5 days after vaccination. The receptor source for this set is a man in his forties or fifties who received an inactivated influenza vaccine.

The chain couples TRBV7-2 to TRBJ1-1; D not certain. This CDR3 comprises 13 residues. The V and J ends lost 3 bases and 11 bases respectively, with 16 bases between them. The V gene's germline CDR1 is SGHTA and CDR2 FQGNSA. The CDR3 region has the DNA TGTGCCAGCAGCTTTAAGGGCCCAATATCGGCTTTCTTT. It specifies CASSFKGPISAFF.

This rearrangement joins TRBV20-1 to TRBJ2-5; TRBD1 is a possible D gene (5 bases). The germline V gene encodes CDR1 DFQATT and CDR2 SNEGSKA (reference sequence). With 4 bases removed from V and 1 base from J, the gap between germline ends came to 10 bases. The CDR3 is 13 amino acids. CDR3 sequence: CSANRQSQETQYF. The DNA for the CDR3 is TGCAGTGCTAATCGACAGTCCCAAGAGACCCAGTACTTC.

V is TRBV7-3 and J is TRBJ2-5; 10 bases are a match to TRBD1. Germline V CDR1 and CDR2: SGHTA, FQGTGA. The junction had 5 bases not matched to a gene; V was cut back by 0 bases and J by 4 bases. This CDR3 has 16 amino acids. In DNA form, the CDR3 reads TGTGCCAGCAGCTTAACAGGGACAGGGGTCCCAGAGACCCAGTACTTC. This gives the protein CASSLTGTGVPETQYF.

The chain recombines TRBV28 with TRBJ1-2; D is perhaps TRBD1 (6 bases). Germline V gives CDR1 MDHEN, CDR2 SYDVKM. The V and J ends lost 6 bases and 4 bases respectively, with 15 bases between them. This CDR3 region has 14 residues. The CDR3 DNA follows: TGTGCCAGCAGCCCTTGGACAGCCCTCTATGGCTACACCTTC. Translation gives CASSPWTALYGYTF.

The chain employs TRBV4-1 and TRBJ1-6; possibly TRBD1 for D (5 bases). This CDR3 is 17 amino acids long. Looked up from germline, CDR1 is MGHRA and CDR2 is YSYEKL. The ends were cut back, 3 bases at V and 10 bases at J, with 22 bases in the middle. CDR3 region: CASSQGDLTRVGSPLHF. CDR3 bases: TGCGCCAGCAGCCAGGGGGATTTGACTCGGGTTGGGTCACCCCTCCACTTT.

This rearrangement joins TRBV5-1 to TRBJ2-7, with 8 bases identical to TRBD1. Losses at the gene ends were 1 base for V and 5 bases for J; bases not matched to a gene: 5. Germline lookup yields CDR1 SGHRS and CDR2 YFSETQ. The CDR3 runs 14 residues. DNA for the CDR3: TGCGCCAGCAGCTTGTATCAGGGGGCTCACGAGCAGTACTTC. Its protein product is CASSLYQGAHEQYF.

This chain links TRBV12-3 or TRBV12-4 with TRBJ2-1; D is perhaps TRBD2 (5 bases). Trimming cost V 7 bases and J 0 bases, with 16 bases left between them. The CDR3 consists of 16 residues. The CDR3 loop is CASTLPFGSSYNEQFF. DNA of the CDR3: TGTGCCAGCACCCTTCCTTTTGGGAGCTCCTACAATGAGCAGTTCTTC.

Remarks on this clonotype: It may be a read error: a sequence one base away is much more abundant. This chain joins TRBV5-6 and TRBJ2-7, with TRBD2 identical over 12 bases. Germline V lookup: CDR1 SGHDT, CDR2 YYEEEE. The CDR3 loop spans 16 amino acids. The CDR3 reads CPSSAVTSGRFYEQYF. CDR3 bases: TGTCCCAGCAGCGCGGTCACTAGCGGGAGGTTCTACGAGCAGTACTTC.

This clonotype was picked up a small number of times. This sequence joins TRBV12-3 or TRBV12-4 and TRBJ2-1; the match to TRBD2 covers 9 bases. The CDR3 spans 16 residues. Losses at the gene ends were 8 bases for V and 3 bases for J; bases not matched to a gene: 11. CDR3 nucleotide sequence: TGTGCCAGCGGCATACCGAGCGGGGGGTACTACAATGAGCAGTTCTTC. This sequence encodes CASGIPSGGYYNEQFF.

The chain has TRBV2 and TRBJ2-5; TRBD2 agrees at 12 bases. The CDR3 loop spans 17 amino acids. With V trimmed by 4 bases and J by 4 bases, 10 bases remained unmatched. Germline loops: CDR1 SNHLY, CDR2 FYNNEI. Written as DNA, the CDR3 is TGTGCCAGCAGTGCTCTAGCGGGGGGGCCAGTCACAGAGACCCAGTACTTC. This gives the protein CASSALAGGPVTETQYF.

This clonotype was seen a handful of times. V gene TRBV7-2 combines with J gene TRBJ1-4; no definite D call. The CDR3 is 12 residues long. The ends were cut back, 2 bases at V and 8 bases at J, with 6 bases in the middle. Germline values: CDR1 SGHTA, CDR2 FQGNSA. The CDR3 DNA sequence: TGTGCCAGCAGCTTATTTACAGAAAAACTGTTTTTT. Encoded protein: CASSLFTEKLFF.

This chain links TRBV20-1 with TRBJ2-7, with 13 bases lining up with TRBD2. Per the germline V gene, CDR1 is DFQATT and CDR2 is SNEGSKA (reference sequence). The CDR3 totals 16 residues. Germline trimming cut 1 base from V and 3 bases from J; bases unmatched to any gene: 6. CDR3 DNA: TGCAGTGCTAGAGGAGGGACTAGCGGGAAAAGCTACGAGCAGTACTTC. It is translated as CSARGGTSGKSYEQYF.

Only a few counts were recorded for this clonotype. V and J are TRBV5-1 and TRBJ2-7; D is unresolved. Trimming cost V 1 base and J 0 bases, with 11 bases left between them. The germline V gene encodes CDR1 SGHRS and CDR2 YFSETQ. The CDR3 runs 15 residues. The CDR3 sequence is CASSLLPSSSYEQYF. The CDR3, as DNA: TGCGCCAGCAGCTTGTTACCCTCGAGCTCCTACGAGCAGTACTTC.

The rearrangement uses TRBV12-3 or TRBV12-4 and TRBJ1-1, with D hard to call. V was clipped by 6 bases and J by 4 bases, with 12 bases between them. The CDR3 has 13 residues. DNA for the CDR3: TGTGCCAGCAGCCGACACGATCTCACTGAAGCTTTCTTT. This gives the protein CASSRHDLTEAFF.

The CDR3 loop reads CASSTRRASTGELFF. Written as DNA, the CDR3 is TGTGCCAGCAGTACTCGACGGGCTAGCACCGGGGAGCTGTTTTTT. This chain links TRBV27 with TRBJ2-2; no reliable D call. The ends were cut back, 5 bases at V and 4 bases at J, with 14 bases in the middle. Germline CDR1 is MNHEY and CDR2 is SMNVEV (reference sequence). The CDR3 runs 15 residues.

V usage is TRBV20-1 and J usage is TRBJ2-7, with D unclear. From germline, CDR1 is DFQATT and CDR2 SNEGSKA (reference sequence). V shed 2 bases and J shed 2 bases, with 10 bases lying between them. The CDR3 runs to 13 residues. Written as DNA, the CDR3 is TGCAGTGCTAGATTAGGGTCTACCTACGAGCAGTACTTC. Translation gives CSARLGSTYEQYF.

With regard to this clonotype: A much larger clone lies one base from this, so it may be a read error. The gene calls are TRBV5-1 and TRBJ2-1; D remains unclear. From germline, CDR1 is SGHRS and CDR2 YFSETQ. The CDR3 contains 11 residues. The CDR3, as DNA: TGCGCCAGCATCTTGGCAACGGAGCAGTTCTTC. Protein product: CASILATEQFF.

The chain combines TRBV20-1 with TRBJ1-6; D is undetermined. Trimming stripped 0 bases from V and 5 bases from J, with 11 bases between. Germline CDR1 is DFQATT and CDR2 is SNEGSKA (reference sequence). The CDR3 length is 15 residues. The CDR3 DNA is TGCAGTGCTAGAGACCTGGGAGGGCATAATTCACCCCTCCACTTT. Translation gives CSARDLGGHNSPLHF.

The table lists this clonotype with many counts. The CDR3 loop is CASSFRKETQYF. DNA of the CDR3: TGCGCCAGCAGCTTCCGGAAAGAGACCCAGTACTTC. The V call is TRBV5-1, the J call TRBJ2-5; D gene unclear. This CDR3 region has 12 residues. Trimming removed 2 bases from V and 3 bases from J, with 5 bases in between. Germline V gives CDR1 SGHRS, CDR2 YFSETQ.

This clonotype was observed a handful of times. The V call is TRBV20-1, the J call TRBJ2-1; 9 positions match TRBD2. V lost 0 bases, J lost 4 bases, and 4 bases stayed unmatched. Per the germline V gene, CDR1 is DFQATT and CDR2 is SNEGSKA (reference sequence). This CDR3 has 15 residues. The DNA for the CDR3 is TGCAGTGCTAGAGATGCGGGGGGGCGTTACAATGAGCAGTTCTTC. Its protein product is CSARDAGGRYNEQFF.

This clonotype was counted ten times or more. The chain couples TRBV2 to TRBJ2-1; D gene unclear. V lost 3 bases and J 6 bases, leaving 12 bases between the germline ends. This CDR3 contains 14 residues. CDR1 is SNHLY and CDR2 is FYNNEI in the germline V gene. CDR3 amino acids: CASSEELSSNEQFF. Written as DNA, the CDR3 is TGTGCCAGCAGTGAGGAACTCTCTTCCAATGAGCAGTTCTTC. Filled out from reference TRBV2 and TRBJ2-1, the complete variable domain reads EPEVTQTPSHQVTQMGQEVILRCVPISNHLYFYWYRQILGQKVEFLVSFYNNEISEKSEIFDDQFSVERPDGSNFTLKIRSTKLEDSAMYFCASSEELSSNEQFFGPGTRLTVL.

The chain couples TRBV28 to TRBJ2-7; D gene unclear. CDR1 MDHEN and CDR2 SYDVKM come from the germline V gene. The V end lost 4 bases, the J end lost 1 base, and 5 bases lay between the germline ends. CDR3 length: 12 amino acids. The CDR3: CASSYQSYEQYF. The CDR3 DNA reads TGTGCCAGCAGTTATCAGTCCTACGAGCAGTACTTC.

The chain has TRBV12-3 or TRBV12-4 and TRBJ1-1; D is unclear. Deletions cut 6 bases from V and 1 base from J, with 15 bases between. There are 15 residues in the CDR3. The CDR3 loop is CASSPWNRRNTEAFF. The CDR3, as DNA: TGTGCCAGCAGCCCCTGGAACCGAAGGAACACTGAAGCTTTCTTT.

This clonotype turned up a few times. The V and J genes are TRBV5-1 and TRBJ1-1; D remains ambiguous. CDR3 size: 17 residues. Germline CDR1 reads SGHRS; CDR2 reads YFSETQ. The V end lost 4 bases, the J end lost 0 bases, and 19 bases lay between the germline ends. The CDR3 DNA reads as TGCGCCAGCAGCACGACGGGCCGTAAACACATGAACACTGAAGCTTTCTTT. Its translation is CASSTTGRKHMNTEAFF.

The rearrangement joins TRBV5-6 to TRBJ1-6, with 8 bases that match TRBD1. CDR3 length: 14 amino acids. Germline V CDR1 and CDR2: SGHDT, YYEEEE. After removal of 0 bases from V and 15 bases from J, the junction contained 8 bases not matched to a gene. The CDR3 loop reads CASSLGPGQAYLHF. The CDR3 bases are TGTGCCAGCAGCTTGGGACCGGGACAGGCCTACCTCCACTTT.

CDR3 residues: CASSVGWREGEKLFF. The CDR3 DNA follows: TGTGCCAGCAGCGTAGGTTGGAGGGAGGGAGAAAAACTGTTTTTT. The chain couples TRBV9 to TRBJ1-4; no firm D call. Trimming removed 0 bases at V and 8 bases at J, with 14 bases between. CDR1 is SGDLS and CDR2 is YYNGEE in the germline V gene. This CDR3 spans 15 amino acids.

The genes are TRBV7-9 and TRBJ2-2; D unclear. The CDR3 is 16 amino acids. CDR1 is SEHNR and CDR2 is FQNEAQ in the germline V gene (reference sequence). The V end lost 7 bases, the J end lost 0 bases, and 15 bases lay between the germline ends. CDR3 region: CASTHDYTANTGELFF. The CDR3 nucleotides read TGTGCCAGCACCCACGATTACACAGCGAACACCGGGGAGCTGTTTTTT.

The table lists this clonotype with a few counts. The chain employs TRBV10-3 and TRBJ1-5; 10 positions match TRBD1. V trimming: 5 bases; J trimming: 3 bases; junction bases outside the gene matches: 10. The germline gives CDR1 ENHRY, CDR2 SYGVKD. This CDR3 is built from 17 residues. CDR3 amino acids: CAISQTYGTGVNQPQHF. As DNA, the CDR3 is TGTGCCATCAGTCAGACATACGGGACAGGGGTCAATCAGCCCCAGCATTTT.

CDR3 nucleotide sequence: TGTGCCAGCAGGCGAGCGGGGGGGTACTCTGGGGCCAACGTCCTGACTTTC. This gives the protein CASRRAGGYSGANVLTF. J is TRBJ2-6 and V is TRBV12-3 or TRBV12-4; 10 bases agree with TRBD2. The CDR3 runs 17 residues. V lost 6 bases to trimming and J lost 0 bases; unmatched junction nucleotides: 5.

CDR3 DNA sequence: TGTGCCACCAGCAGGGGAGTTTCTGGAAACACCATATATTTT. Its translation: CATSRGVSGNTIYF. V and J are TRBV15 and TRBJ1-3; D gene uncertain. The CDR3 runs 14 residues. V was trimmed by 3 bases and J by 1 base, leaving 7 bases between them. Germline V gives CDR1 LNHNV, CDR2 YYDKDF (reference sequence).

Comment on this clonotype: This may be a read error: a much more frequent sequence differs by one nucleotide. The chain links TRBV7-2 to TRBJ1-1; 7 nucleotides agree with TRBD1. Looked up from germline, CDR1 is SGHTA and CDR2 is FQGNSA. This CDR3 region has 14 residues. The V segment lost 5 bases and the J segment 13 bases; nucleotides outside the gene matches: 16. The CDR3 reads CASSNPGGGLGGFF. DNA for the CDR3: TGTGCCAGCAGCAACCCAGGGGGTGGACTGGGGGGTTTCTTT.

V and J are TRBV2 and TRBJ2-1; D uncertain. The CDR3 totals 14 residues. Germline CDR1 SNHLY, CDR2 FYNNEI. V was shortened by 4 bases and J by 4 bases, with 11 bases between the two germline ends. The CDR3 protein is CASSGSESYNEQFF. In DNA, the CDR3 is TGTGCCAGCAGTGGCTCAGAGTCATACAATGAGCAGTTCTTC.